This TCR beta chain was sequenced for a study of glioma-infiltrating T cells after dendritic cell vaccination. At the level of the study: Patients received three intradermal dendritic cell vaccine injections at biweekly intervals.

The immunoSEQ assay amplified TCRB CDR3 from up to 2 ug DNA. Only in-frame clones appear in the TCRdb table, and some are missing; sequencing was by immunoSEQ multiplex PCR. The table shows some 38,000 clones, with approximately 82% occurring only once. The CDR3 runs 16 residues. Germline-derived CDR1 and CDR2 are SGDLS and YYNGEE. Trimming removed 4 bases from V and 4 bases from J, with 18 bases in between. This receptor was obtained from a human donor with glioblastoma. The V call is TRBV9, the J call TRBJ2-1; the D gene is possibly TRBD2 (6 bases). The sample was blood, taken before dendritic cell vaccination. CDR3 bases: TGTGCCAGCAGCCCGGTGGCGGGGACTTTATACAATGAGCAGTTCTTC. Protein sequence: CASSPVAGTLYNEQFF.